This T cell receptor beta chain appears in the sequencing data of a study of shared clonotypes between healthy human individuals. Study-level results: Several donors shared around 5.2% of their naive CD4 clonotypes.

Trimming at V came to 3 bases and at J to 0 bases, leaving 6 bases not matched to a gene. CDR3 length: 16 residues. Per the germline V gene, CDR1 is SGDLS and CDR2 is YYNGEE. Comment on this clone: Its antigen is unknown.

Profiled with immunoSEQ multiplex PCR; TCRdb holds only in-frame clones, not every one. This table has some 500,000 clones, around 95% appearing once. The sample consisted of naive CD4+ T cells sorted from blood. Subset specified: CD45RA+ positively selected. The TCR comes from a woman in her 30s in good health. The chain links TRBV9 to TRBJ2-1; TRBD2 matches at 7 bases. Here the CDR3 reads CASSAQSGNSYNEQFF. CDR3 DNA: TGTGCCAGCAGCGCCCAGAGCGGGAACTCCTACAATGAGCAGTTCTTC.